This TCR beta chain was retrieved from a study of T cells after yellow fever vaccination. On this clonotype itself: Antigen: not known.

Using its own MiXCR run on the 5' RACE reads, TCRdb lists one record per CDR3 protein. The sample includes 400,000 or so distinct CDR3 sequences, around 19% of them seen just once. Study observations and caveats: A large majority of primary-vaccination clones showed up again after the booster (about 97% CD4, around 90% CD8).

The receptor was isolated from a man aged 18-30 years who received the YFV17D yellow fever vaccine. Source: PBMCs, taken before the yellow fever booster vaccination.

CDR3 in amino acids: CASSSYSPQGYTF. CDR3 nucleotide sequence: TGTGCCAGCAGTTCTTATAGTCCACAGGGCTACACCTTC. The chain joins TRBV28 to TRBJ1-2; D ambiguous. Trimming left V 4 bases short and J 8 bases short, with 14 bases between. The CDR3 extends over 13 amino acids. Germline V CDR1 and CDR2: MDHEN, SYDVKM.